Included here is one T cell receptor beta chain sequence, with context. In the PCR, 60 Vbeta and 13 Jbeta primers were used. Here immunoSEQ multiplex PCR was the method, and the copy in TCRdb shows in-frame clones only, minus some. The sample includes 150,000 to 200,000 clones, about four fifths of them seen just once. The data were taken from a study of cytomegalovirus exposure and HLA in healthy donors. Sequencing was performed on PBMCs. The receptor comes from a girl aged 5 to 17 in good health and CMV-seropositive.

The CDR3 DNA is TGTGCCAGCAGACCTTGGGACTACTCTTCCGAGCAGTACTTC. Translation: CASRPWDYSSEQYF. This rearrangement joins TRBV11-3 to TRBJ2-7; 7 nucleotides agree with TRBD2. In germline, CDR1 is SGHNT, CDR2 YENEEA. Trimming removed 6 bases from V and 6 bases from J; junction bases left unmatched: 11. CDR3 length equals 14 residues.